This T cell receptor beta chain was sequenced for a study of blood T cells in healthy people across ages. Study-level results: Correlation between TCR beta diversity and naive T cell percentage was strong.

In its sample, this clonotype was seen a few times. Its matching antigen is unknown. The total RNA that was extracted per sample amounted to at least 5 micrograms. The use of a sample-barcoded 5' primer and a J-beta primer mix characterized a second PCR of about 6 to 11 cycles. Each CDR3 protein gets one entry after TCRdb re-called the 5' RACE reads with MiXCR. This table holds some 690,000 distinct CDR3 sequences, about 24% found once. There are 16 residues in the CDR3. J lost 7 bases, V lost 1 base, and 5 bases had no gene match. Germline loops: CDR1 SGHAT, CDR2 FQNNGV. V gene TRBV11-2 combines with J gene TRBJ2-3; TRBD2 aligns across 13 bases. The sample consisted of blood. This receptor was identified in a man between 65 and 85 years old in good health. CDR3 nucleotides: TGTGCCAGCAGCTTAGTCGGACTAGCGGGAGTGCATACGCAGTATTTT. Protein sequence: CASSLVGLAGVHTQYF.